This TCR beta chain was profiled in a study of blood T cells in healthy people across ages. Study-wide points: The diversity estimates, figures obtained from one million T cells, were considered underestimates.

A note on this clonotype: Its antigen is not known. Its ends do not fully match the called genes, so a read error is possible.

PCR was performed a second time for roughly 7 to 11 cycles using a sample-barcoded 5' primer and a J-beta primer mix. From the 5' RACE reads, TCRdb called clonotypes with MiXCR, one entry per CDR3 protein. In the table there are about 720,000 distinct CDR3 sequences, 22% of which are singletons. This CDR3 contains 10 residues. Germline V CDR1 and CDR2: SQVTM, ANQGSEA. This receptor was obtained from a man between 65 and 80 years old in good health. The chain links TRBV29-1 to TRBJ1-2; 7 bases line up with TRBD1. Sequences were obtained from blood. In DNA, the CDR3 is TGCAGCGTTGAATTTGGGACAGCCTCCTTC. Its protein product is CSVEFGTASF.